This entry concerns a single T cell receptor (beta chain). V was clipped by 3 bases and J by 5 bases, with 13 bases between them. The CDR3 is 14 amino acids. This sample was taken from a study of T-cell memory formation after mild COVID-19. MiXCR, applied by TCRdb to the 5' RACE reads, yields one record per CDR3 protein. The data hold about 100,000 distinct CDR3 sequences, with 18% observed a single time. Sequenced input: PBMCs or a T cell subset sorted from them (not recorded which). This clonotype originated in a man younger than 30 who had mild COVID-19 (a few samples of this study predate the infection). Cell type and time point are not known. The V gene is TRBV12-3 or TRBV12-4, the J gene TRBJ2-5; D not certain. The CDR3: CASSFNQAQETQYF. CDR3 coding DNA: TGTGCCAGCAGTTTCAATCAAGCTCAGGAGACCCAGTACTTC.